Each of the 15 T cell receptor beta chains below was sequenced from the same sample in a study of T-cell memory formation after mild COVID-19. TCRdb passed the 5' RACE reads through MiXCR, listing each CDR3 protein once. The sample holds hundreds of thousands of distinct CDR3 sequences, approximately 22% seen once. Sequencing was done on a sample of PBMCs or a T cell subset sorted from them (not recorded which). The receptors stem from a man aged 18 to 29 who had mild COVID-19 (a few samples of this study predate the infection). Cell type and time point are not known.

This clonotype was counted only a few times. The chain carries TRBV27 and TRBJ2-5; TRBD2 matches 9 bases. The V gene's germline CDR1 is MNHEY and CDR2 SMNVEV (reference sequence). The CDR3 extends over 14 amino acids. Trimming cost V 7 bases and J 0 bases; bases outside gene matches: 3. CDR3: CASKRGANQETQYF. In DNA, the CDR3 is TGTGCCAGCAAGCGGGGGGCGAACCAAGAGACCCAGTACTTC.

In its sample, this clonotype was seen a few times. V and J are TRBV12-3 or TRBV12-4 and TRBJ1-1; TRBD1 aligns across 12 bases. This CDR3 spans 14 amino acids. The V segment lost 5 bases and the J segment 6 bases; nucleotides outside the gene matches: 4. CDR3 in DNA: TGTGCCAGCAGTGGGACAGGGGGCGACTCTGAAGCTTTCTTT. Its translation: CASSGTGGDSEAFF.

There are a few counts of this clonotype. The rearrangement links TRBV9 to TRBJ1-4; TRBD1 matches 7 bases. This CDR3 is built from 15 residues. Germline V gives CDR1 SGDLS, CDR2 YYNGEE. J gave up 4 bases and V 4 bases, and 7 bases lay outside the gene matches. The CDR3 protein is CASSPSGTVNEKLFF. The CDR3 DNA is TGTGCCAGCAGCCCCTCCGGGACAGTTAATGAAAAACTGTTTTTT.

This clonotype has a handful of counts. The chain joins TRBV2 to TRBJ2-5; D is undetermined. Germline V gives CDR1 SNHLY, CDR2 FYNNEI. CDR3 size: 12 residues. V lost 1 base, J lost 5 bases, and 5 bases lay in between. The CDR3 DNA is TGTGCCAGCAGTGAAGGGTTGGAGACCCAGTACTTC. Translating it yields CASSEGLETQYF.

This rearrangement joins TRBV6-4 to TRBJ2-1; the D gene is possibly TRBD2 (6 bases). Germline V gives CDR1 MRHNA, CDR2 SNTAGT. Trimming stripped 2 bases from V and 7 bases from J, with 12 bases between. This CDR3 has 14 residues. This chain's CDR3 is CASSDRRGGNEQFF. The CDR3 bases are TGTGCCAGCAGTGACCGGAGGGGCGGGAATGAGCAGTTCTTC.

The rearrangement uses TRBV28 and TRBJ1-4, with a weak D call TRBD1 (5 bases). There are 16 residues in the CDR3. Germline CDR1 reads MDHEN; CDR2 reads SYDVKM. V lost 3 bases and J lost 7, with 18 bases in between. This CDR3 reads CASSFTGASWGEKLFF. The CDR3 coding sequence is TGTGCCAGCAGTTTTACCGGGGCCAGCTGGGGTGAAAAACTGTTTTTT.

The CDR3 region is CASSPPETSYGYTF. In DNA, the CDR3 is TGTGCCAGCTCACCACCGGAAACCTCCTATGGCTACACCTTC. The chain employs TRBV18 and TRBJ1-2; D not resolved. CDR1 KGHSH and CDR2 LQKENI come from the germline V gene. The CDR3 totals 14 residues. Trimming left V 0 bases short and J 4 bases short, with 9 bases between.

This clonotype was seen a handful of times. The chain uses TRBV5-1 and TRBJ2-7; D remains unclear. Germline values: CDR1 SGHRS, CDR2 YFSETQ. CDR3 length: 12 residues. Trimming removed 1 base from V and 8 bases from J, with 10 bases in between. CDR3 loop: CASSLTLGKQYV. In nucleotides, the CDR3 is TGCGCCAGCAGCTTGACTCTGGGTAAGCAGTACGTC.

The chain recombines TRBV6-5 with TRBJ2-5, with 8 bases that match TRBD2. V lost 4 bases and J lost 5; bases outside the gene matches: 9. Per the germline V gene, CDR1 is MNHEY and CDR2 is SVGAGI. The CDR3 consists of 15 residues. The CDR3 region is CASSSGGGFWETQYF. CDR3 DNA sequence: TGTGCCAGCAGTTCGGGGGGGGGATTTTGGGAGACCCAGTACTTC.

This chain connects TRBV12-3 or TRBV12-4 to TRBJ1-6, with 12 nucleotides matching TRBD1. J lost 9 bases, V lost 8 bases, and 8 bases had no gene match. The length of the CDR3 is 15 residues. The DNA of the CDR3 is TGTGCCAGCTCCCGGGAGGGACAGGGGGCTTCACCCCTCCACTTT. Translated: CASSREGQGASPLHF.

The chain is built from TRBV5-1 and TRBJ2-2, with D perhaps assigned TRBD1 or TRBD2 (6 bases each). Trimming stripped 0 bases from V and 6 bases from J, with 12 bases between. Germline CDR1 reads SGHRS; CDR2 reads YFSETQ. The CDR3 loop spans 15 amino acids. CDR3 amino acids: CASSLAGGQAGELFF. Here the CDR3 DNA reads TGCGCCAGCAGCTTGGCCGGGGGCCAGGCCGGGGAGCTGTTTTTT.

The table lists this clonotype with a few counts. The rearrangement links TRBV4-1 to TRBJ1-2, with D possibly matching TRBD1 (6 bases). The CDR3 consists of 16 residues. Looked up from germline, CDR1 is MGHRA and CDR2 is YSYEKL. The V end was cut by 2 bases, the J end by 2 bases, with 15 bases between. The DNA for the CDR3 is TGCGCCAGCAGCCAATCCAGGGGCCGCCCCAACTATGGCTACACCTTC. It is translated as CASSQSRGRPNYGYTF.

This rearrangement joins TRBV4-1 to TRBJ1-5, with D hard to call. Germline loops: CDR1 MGHRA, CDR2 YSYEKL. CDR3 size: 15 residues. Trimming removed 8 bases at V and 1 base at J, with 15 bases between. CDR3 bases: TGCGCCAGCCCCCTCGGCCGCTCCAGCAATCAGCCCCAGCATTTT. Translated: CASPLGRSSNQPQHF.

This clonotype occurred a few times. The V gene is TRBV7-9, the J gene TRBJ2-3; no clear D. The CDR3 sequence is 15 residues long. Per the germline V gene, CDR1 is SEHNR and CDR2 is FQNEAQ (reference sequence). The V gene lost 5 bases and the J gene lost 2 bases, with 14 bases spanning the gap. The DNA of the CDR3 is TGTGCCAGCAGCCCCAGACATTCTGACACAGATACGCAGTATTTT. It yields the protein CASSPRHSDTDTQYF.

The chain carries TRBV5-1 and TRBJ1-2, with TRBD1 matching 7 bases. Trimming at V came to 1 base and at J to 4 bases, leaving 10 bases not matched to a gene. From germline, CDR1 is SGHRS and CDR2 YFSETQ. This CDR3 has 16 residues. CDR3 sequence reads: CASSLSGTVKPYGYTF. CDR3 nucleotides: TGCGCCAGCAGCTTGTCCGGGACAGTGAAACCCTATGGCTACACCTTC.